The clone carrying this T cell receptor (beta chain) appeared a single time. What it recognizes is unknown. With a J-beta primer mix and a sample-barcoded 5' primer, a second PCR ran roughly 6 to 11 cycles. MiXCR was run by TCRdb on the 5' RACE reads, yielding one entry per CDR3 protein. The sample consists of 1.8 million or so distinct CDR3 sequences, approximately 40% of them appearing once. The data were taken from a study of blood T cells in healthy people across ages. Germline CDR1 and CDR2: SGHRS and YFSETQ. This CDR3 comprises 14 residues. V lost 4 bases to trimming and J lost 6 bases; unmatched junction nucleotides: 8. General study points: Strong correlation linked observed beta diversity and percent naive T cells. Higher diversity and more naive CD4+ cells were features of long-lived donors, compared to aged donors.

J is TRBJ2-3 and V is TRBV5-1, with 7 positions matching TRBD1. This clonotype was obtained from a human donor in good health. The sample comprised blood. The CDR3: CASSPGQEWDTQYF. As DNA, the CDR3 is TGCGCCAGCAGCCCCGGACAGGAGTGGGATACGCAGTATTTT. The full variable domain, with the rest looked up from reference TRBV5-1 and TRBJ2-3, is KAGVTQTPRYLIKTRGQQVTLSCSPISGHRSVSWYQQTPGQGLQFLFEYFSETQRNKGNFPGRFSGRQFSNSRSEMNVSTLELGDSALYLCASSPGQEWDTQYFGPGTRLTVL.